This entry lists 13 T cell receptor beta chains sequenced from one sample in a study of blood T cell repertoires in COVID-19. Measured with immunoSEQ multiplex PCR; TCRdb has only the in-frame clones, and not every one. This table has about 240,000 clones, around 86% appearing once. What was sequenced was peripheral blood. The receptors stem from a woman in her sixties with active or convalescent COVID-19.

DNA for the CDR3: TGTGCCAGCAGTGCGGGAACTCACTATGGCTACACCTTC. Its translation is CASSAGTHYGYTF. The chain has TRBV5-6 and TRBJ1-2; D gene ambiguous. This CDR3 contains 13 residues. Germline V gene lookup returns CDR1 SGHDT and CDR2 YYEEEE. V shed 5 bases and J shed 3 bases, with 11 bases lying between them.

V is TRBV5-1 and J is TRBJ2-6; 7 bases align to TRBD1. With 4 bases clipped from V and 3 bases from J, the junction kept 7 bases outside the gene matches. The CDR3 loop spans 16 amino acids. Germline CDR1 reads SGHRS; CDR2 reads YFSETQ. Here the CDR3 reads CASSVRQGSGANVLTF. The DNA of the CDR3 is TGCGCCAGCAGCGTACGACAGGGCAGTGGGGCCAACGTCCTGACTTTC.

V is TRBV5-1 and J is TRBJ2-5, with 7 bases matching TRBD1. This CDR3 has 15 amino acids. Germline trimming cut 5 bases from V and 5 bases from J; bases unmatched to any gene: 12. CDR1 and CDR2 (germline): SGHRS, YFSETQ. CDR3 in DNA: TGCGCCAGCAGACCGGGACAGACCCCGTGGGAGACCCAGTACTTC. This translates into CASRPGQTPWETQYF.

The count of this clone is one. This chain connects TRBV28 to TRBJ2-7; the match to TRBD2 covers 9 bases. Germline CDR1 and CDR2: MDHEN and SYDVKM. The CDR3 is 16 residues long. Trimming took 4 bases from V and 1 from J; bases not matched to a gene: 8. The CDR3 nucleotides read TGTGCCAGCAGTTCTCCGGGACTAGCTCCGTCCTACGAGCAGTACTTC. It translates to CASSSPGLAPSYEQYF.

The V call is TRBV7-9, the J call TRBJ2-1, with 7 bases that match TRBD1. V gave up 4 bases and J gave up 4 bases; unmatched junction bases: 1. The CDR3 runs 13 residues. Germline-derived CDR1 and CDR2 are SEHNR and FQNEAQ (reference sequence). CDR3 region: CASSWDSYNEQFF. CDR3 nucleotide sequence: TGTGCCAGCAGCTGGGACAGTTACAATGAGCAGTTCTTC.

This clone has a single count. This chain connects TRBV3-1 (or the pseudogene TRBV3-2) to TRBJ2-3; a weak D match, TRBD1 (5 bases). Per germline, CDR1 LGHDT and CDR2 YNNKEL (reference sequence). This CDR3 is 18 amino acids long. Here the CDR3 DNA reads TGTGTCACAAAAGTGGGCCACACAGGTCACCTCCTCACAGATACGCAGTATTTT. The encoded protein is CVTKVGHTGHLLTDTQYF.

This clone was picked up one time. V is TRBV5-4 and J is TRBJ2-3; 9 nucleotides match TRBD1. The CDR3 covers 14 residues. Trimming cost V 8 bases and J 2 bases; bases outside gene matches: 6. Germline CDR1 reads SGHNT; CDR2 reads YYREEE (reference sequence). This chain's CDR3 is CASTRDRDTDTQYF. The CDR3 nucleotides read TGTGCCAGTACCCGGGACAGGGACACAGATACGCAGTATTTT. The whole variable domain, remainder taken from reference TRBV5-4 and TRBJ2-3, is ETGVTQSPTHLIKTRGQQVTLRCSSQSGHNTVSWYQQALGQGPQFIFQYYREEENGRGNFPPRFSGLQFPNYSSELNVNALELDDSALYLCASTRDRDTDTQYFGPGTRLTVL.

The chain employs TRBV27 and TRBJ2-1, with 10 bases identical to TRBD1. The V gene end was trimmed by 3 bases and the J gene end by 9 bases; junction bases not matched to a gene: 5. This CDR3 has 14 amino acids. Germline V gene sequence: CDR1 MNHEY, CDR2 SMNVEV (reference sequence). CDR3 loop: CASSLGQGSTEQFF. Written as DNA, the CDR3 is TGTGCCAGCAGTTTGGGACAGGGGAGTACTGAGCAGTTCTTC.

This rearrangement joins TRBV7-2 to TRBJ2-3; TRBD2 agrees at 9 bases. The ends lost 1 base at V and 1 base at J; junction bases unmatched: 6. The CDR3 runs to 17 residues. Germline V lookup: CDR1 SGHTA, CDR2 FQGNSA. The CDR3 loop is CASSLEVAGAGTDTQYF. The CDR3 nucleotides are TGTGCCAGCAGCTTAGAGGTAGCGGGGGCCGGCACAGATACGCAGTATTTT. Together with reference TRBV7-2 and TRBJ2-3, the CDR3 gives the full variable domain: GAGVSQSPSNKVTEKGKDVELRCDPISGHTALYWYRQSLGQGLEFLIYFQGNSAPDKSGLPSDRFSAERTGGSVSTLTIQRTQQEDSAVYLCASSLEVAGAGTDTQYFGPGTRLTVL.

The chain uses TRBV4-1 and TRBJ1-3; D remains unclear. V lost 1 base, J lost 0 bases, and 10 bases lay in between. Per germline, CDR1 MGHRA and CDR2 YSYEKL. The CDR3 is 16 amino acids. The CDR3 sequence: CASSQVLGFSGNTIYF. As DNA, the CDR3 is TGCGCCAGCAGCCAAGTTCTAGGTTTCTCTGGAAACACCATATATTTT.

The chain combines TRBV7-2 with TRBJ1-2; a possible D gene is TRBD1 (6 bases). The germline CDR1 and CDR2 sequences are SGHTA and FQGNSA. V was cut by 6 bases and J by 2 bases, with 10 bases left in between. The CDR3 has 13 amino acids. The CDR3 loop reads CASRYRENYGYTF. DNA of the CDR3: TGTGCCAGCAGATACAGGGAAAACTATGGCTACACCTTC.

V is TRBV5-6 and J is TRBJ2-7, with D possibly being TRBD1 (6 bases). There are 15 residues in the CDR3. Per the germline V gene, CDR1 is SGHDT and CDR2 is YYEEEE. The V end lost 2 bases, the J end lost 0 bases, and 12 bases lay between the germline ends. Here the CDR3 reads CASSLMGHNSYEQYF. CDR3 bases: TGTGCCAGCAGCTTAATGGGACACAACTCCTACGAGCAGTACTTC.

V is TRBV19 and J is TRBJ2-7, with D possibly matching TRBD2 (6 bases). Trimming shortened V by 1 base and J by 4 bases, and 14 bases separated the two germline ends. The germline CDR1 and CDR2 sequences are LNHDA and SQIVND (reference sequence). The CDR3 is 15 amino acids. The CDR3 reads CASSIGPGEPYEQYF. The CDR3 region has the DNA TGTGCCAGTAGTATAGGCCCGGGGGAGCCATACGAGCAGTACTTC.